This T cell receptor beta chain was identified during a study of shared clonotypes between healthy human individuals. In the CD4+ fraction, cells were divided into CD45RA+ naive and CD45RA-negative memory subsets. The germline CDR1 and CDR2 sequences are SGHTA and FQGNSA. The V end was cut by 3 bases, the J end by 10 bases, with 13 bases between. CDR3 length equals 13 residues. Method: immunoSEQ multiplex PCR; TCRdb's copy keeps in-frame clones and lacks some. The sample lists about 2,500,000 clones; roughly nine tenths were seen once. The specimen sequenced was naive CD4+ T cells sorted from blood. Subset described: CD45RA+ positively selected. This clonotype was sampled from a man younger than 35 in good health. The chain has TRBV7-2 and TRBJ1-5; D is possibly TRBD1 (5 bases). The CDR3 DNA reads as TGTGCCAGCAGCTTTAACTTCGGGACTCCCCAGCATTTT. Residues: CASSFNFGTPQHF.